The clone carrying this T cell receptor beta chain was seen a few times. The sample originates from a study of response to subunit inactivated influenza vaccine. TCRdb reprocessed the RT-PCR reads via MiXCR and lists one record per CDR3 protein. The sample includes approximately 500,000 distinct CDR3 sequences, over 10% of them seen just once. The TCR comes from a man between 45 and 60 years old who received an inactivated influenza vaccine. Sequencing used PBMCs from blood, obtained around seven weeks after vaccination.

CDR3 sequence reads: CASSLLGTPLHF. In nucleotides, the CDR3 is TGTGCCAGCAGTTTATTGGGCACACCCCTCCACTTT. The chain recombines TRBV28 with TRBJ1-6; D is uncertain. This CDR3 has 12 residues. CDR1 and CDR2 from the germline V gene are MDHEN and SYDVKM. Trimming removed 1 base at V and 11 bases at J, with 6 bases between.